This TCR beta chain was sequenced during a study of blood T cell repertoires in COVID-19. Study-wide context: Italy, Spain and the United States were the sources of the convalescent and acute COVID-19 samples. The cDNA or gDNA used as material had been derived from T cells, B-cell-depleted T cells, or PBMCs.

The method was immunoSEQ multiplex PCR; TCRdb's version includes in-frame clones alone and lacks a portion of them. This table holds fewer than 250,000 clones, over 80% found once. Participants, about 18 to 90 years old, spanned about 26 US areas. Within 2 weeks before study entry, exposed participants met a COVID-19 case. CDR1 and CDR2 (germline): LGHDT, YNNKEL (reference sequence). Trimming cost V 4 bases and J 1 base, with 24 bases left between them. This CDR3 spans 19 amino acids. The chain joins TRBV3-1 (or the pseudogene TRBV3-2) to TRBJ2-3, with TRBD2 as a possible D gene (6 bases). This clonotype originated in a man aged 50 to 59 who had been exposed to COVID-19. Sequencing was done on a sample of PBMCs or T cells enriched from blood (not recorded which). Here the CDR3 reads CASSLWASVPSGGTDTQYF. As DNA, the CDR3 is TGTGCCAGCAGCCTTTGGGCTAGCGTCCCGTCGGGGGGCACAGATACGCAGTATTTT.